Below, 14 T cell receptor beta chains from the same sample are listed, as sequenced in a study of blood T cell repertoires in COVID-19. Clones were read by immunoSEQ multiplex PCR, and TCRdb kept only the in-frame ones, dropping some. The sample consists of some 190,000 clones, about 88% of them appearing once. Sequencing was performed on peripheral blood. The receptors were gathered from a man aged 18 to 29 with active or convalescent COVID-19.

This chain uses TRBV7-8 with TRBJ2-3, with TRBD2 matching over 9 bases. J was trimmed by 4 bases and V by 2 bases; bases with no gene match: 4. CDR1 and CDR2 (germline): SGHVS, FQNEAQ. The CDR3 sequence is 15 residues long. The CDR3 reads CASSLLAGDADTQYF. As DNA, the CDR3 is TGTGCCAGCAGCTTATTAGCGGGAGACGCAGATACGCAGTATTTT.

The V call is TRBV7-9, the J call TRBJ2-1; 8 bases map to TRBD1. Trimming took 0 bases from V and 3 from J; bases not matched to a gene: 4. The CDR3 extends over 16 amino acids. Germline CDR1 reads SEHNR; CDR2 reads FQNEAQ (reference sequence). CDR3 amino acids: CASSLAQGADYNEQFF. The CDR3 DNA reads as TGTGCCAGCAGCTTAGCGCAGGGGGCCGACTACAATGAGCAGTTCTTC.

The CDR3 spells CASSLTGQRTDTQYF. CDR3 bases: TGTGCCAGCAGCTTGACGGGACAGAGGACAGATACGCAGTATTTT. The genes are TRBV7-2 and TRBJ2-3; 7 nucleotides agree with TRBD1. This CDR3 region has 15 residues. Per the germline V gene, CDR1 is SGHTA and CDR2 is FQGNSA. V shed 3 bases, J shed 3 bases, and the junction held 6 bases outside the gene matches. Full variable domain (remainder filled in from reference TRBV7-2 and TRBJ2-3): GAGVSQSPSNKVTEKGKDVELRCDPISGHTALYWYRQSLGQGLEFLIYFQGNSAPDKSGLPSDRFSAERTGGSVSTLTIQRTQQEDSAVYLCASSLTGQRTDTQYFGPGTRLTVL.

J is TRBJ2-3 and V is TRBV6-2 or TRBV6-3; D gene unclear. V gave up 2 bases and J gave up 7 bases, with 10 bases separating them. Germline V gives CDR1 MNHEY, CDR2 SVGEGT. The CDR3 extends over 13 amino acids. CDR3 region: CASSYLQANTQYF. As DNA, the CDR3 is TGTGCCAGCAGTTACCTTCAAGCGAATACGCAGTATTTT.

The V call is TRBV30, the J call TRBJ2-5; maybe TRBD2 (5 bases). The CDR3 sequence is 14 residues long. V lost 2 bases, J lost 1 base, and 11 bases lay in between. Germline values: CDR1 GTSNPN, CDR2 SVGIG (reference sequence). In DNA form, the CDR3 reads TGTGCCTGGAGTAGGCCCGGACTCCAAGAGACCCAGTACTTC. This sequence encodes CAWSRPGLQETQYF.

This sequence joins TRBV7-6 and TRBJ2-3; a weak D match, TRBD2 (6 bases). Germline V gene sequence: CDR1 SGHVS, CDR2 FNYEAQ. The germline V and J ends were trimmed by 5 bases and 0 bases, with 12 bases remaining between them. This CDR3 region has 15 residues. The CDR3 spells CASSLSGTSTDTQYF. The DNA for the CDR3 is TGTGCCAGCAGCCTTAGCGGAACTAGCACAGATACGCAGTATTTT.

This clone was observed a handful of times. This chain joins TRBV19 and TRBJ1-5; maybe TRBD1 (6 bases). The CDR3 loop spans 15 amino acids. V was cut by 5 bases and J by 2 bases, with 13 bases left in between. CDR1 LNHDA and CDR2 SQIVND come from the germline V gene (reference sequence). The CDR3 region has the DNA TGTGCCAGTAGTCTGGGACATTCGGGCAATCAGCCCCAGCATTTT. It specifies CASSLGHSGNQPQHF.

The chain uses TRBV9 and TRBJ2-3; 8 bases fit TRBD2. The V and J ends lost 1 base and 2 bases, in that order; junction bases with no gene match: 9. Germline CDR1 and CDR2: SGDLS and YYNGEE. This CDR3 spans 17 amino acids. The CDR3 is CASSVPLPAGDTDTQYF. The CDR3 region has the DNA TGTGCCAGCAGCGTACCTCTTCCAGCGGGAGACACAGATACGCAGTATTTT.

The rearrangement links TRBV5-3 to TRBJ1-1; the match to TRBD1 covers 8 bases. TRBV5-3 is an open reading frame, and its role is uncertain. The CDR3 is 23 amino acids. Unmatched junction bases numbered 30, after V lost 4 bases and J lost 1 base. Here the CDR3 reads CARSAGQGLMAWDPSEQNTEAFF. The CDR3 DNA reads TGTGCCAGAAGCGCCGGACAGGGATTGATGGCCTGGGATCCCTCCGAACAGAACACTGAAGCTTTCTTT.

The chain recombines TRBV18 with TRBJ1-5; 11 nucleotides line up with TRBD1. This CDR3 spans 18 amino acids. Trimming removed 4 bases from V and 0 bases from J; junction bases left unmatched: 8. Germline V gives CDR1 KGHSH, CDR2 LQKENI. CDR3 loop: CASSLTGTGGPSNQPQHF. CDR3 DNA: TGTGCCAGCTCACTTACCGGGACAGGGGGACCTAGCAATCAGCCCCAGCATTTT.

The chain joins TRBV7-2 to TRBJ2-4; 10 nucleotides line up with TRBD2. The ends lost 5 bases at V and 4 bases at J; junction bases unmatched: 5. The CDR3 totals 15 residues. The germline V gene encodes CDR1 SGHTA and CDR2 FQGNSA. The CDR3 here is CASSPRLAGKNIQYF. For the CDR3, the DNA is TGTGCCAGCAGCCCTCGACTAGCGGGTAAAAACATTCAGTACTTC.

Remarks on this clone: The junction departs from germline at one end; a sequencing error may be responsible. The rearrangement links TRBV25-1 to TRBJ1-1, with 7 bases matching TRBD1. The CDR3 runs to 16 residues. CDR1 is MGHDK, CDR2 SYGVNS, per germline. This CDR3 is CASCEGHGRGDTEAFF. In DNA form, the CDR3 reads TGTGCCAGCTGTGAGGGCCACGGCAGGGGGGACACTGAAGCTTTCTTT.

This clone came up many times. V and J are TRBV24-1 and TRBJ2-7; weak D call: TRBD2 (5 bases). CDR1 is KGHDR, CDR2 SFDVKD, per germline. The ends were cut back, 0 bases at V and 5 bases at J, with 10 bases in the middle. This CDR3 has 14 amino acids. CDR3 bases: TGTGCCACCAGTGATTTGGGACTCCCCGACGAGCAGTACTTC. This encodes CATSDLGLPDEQYF.

This clone has just a few counts. The genes are TRBV6-5 and TRBJ1-6; maybe TRBD1 (5 bases). The CDR3 has 13 amino acids. V was shortened by 7 bases and J by 5 bases, with 9 bases between the two germline ends. The germline V gene encodes CDR1 MNHEY and CDR2 SVGAGI. CDR3 nucleotide sequence: TGTGCCAGCACTGGACACGATAATTCACCCCTCCACTTT. It encodes CASTGHDNSPLHF.